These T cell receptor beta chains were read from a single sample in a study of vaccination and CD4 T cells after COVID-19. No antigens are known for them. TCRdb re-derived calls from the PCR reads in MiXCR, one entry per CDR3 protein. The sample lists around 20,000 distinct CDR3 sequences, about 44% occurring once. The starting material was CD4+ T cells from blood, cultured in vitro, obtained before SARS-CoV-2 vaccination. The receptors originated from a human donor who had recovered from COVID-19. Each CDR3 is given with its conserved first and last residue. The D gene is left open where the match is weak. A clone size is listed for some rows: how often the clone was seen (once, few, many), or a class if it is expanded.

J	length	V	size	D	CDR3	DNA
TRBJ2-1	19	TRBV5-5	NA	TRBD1	CASSLGRKVTGESYNEQFF	TGTGCCAGCAGCTTAGGAAGGAAAGTGACAGGGGAATCCTACAATGAGCAGTTCTTC
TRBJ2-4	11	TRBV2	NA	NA	CASGEQSSQYF	TGTGCCAGCGGGGAACAGTCGAGTCAGTACTTC
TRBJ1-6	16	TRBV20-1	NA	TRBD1	CSAKTGAQGFGSPLHF	TGCAGTGCTAAAACAGGGGCCCAAGGGTTCGGTTCACCCCTCCACTTT
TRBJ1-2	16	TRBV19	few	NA	CASSIFQGTLIVGYTF	TGTGCCAGTAGTATCTTCCAGGGGACCTTGATAGTTGGCTACACCTTC
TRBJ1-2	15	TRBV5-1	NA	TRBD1	CASSLTGTVNDGYTF	TGCGCCAGCAGCTTGACCGGGACAGTGAATGATGGCTACACCTTC
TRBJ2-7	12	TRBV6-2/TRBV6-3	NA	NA	CASKAGGREQYF	TGTGCCAGCAAGGCCGGGGGGCGCGAGCAGTACTTC
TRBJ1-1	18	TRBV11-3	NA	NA	CASSLSNRGRGLNTEAFF	TGTGCCAGCAGCTTATCAAACCGGGGCAGGGGTTTGAACACTGAAGCTTTCTTT
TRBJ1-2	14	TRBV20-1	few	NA	CSARGDGGNYGYTF	TGCAGTGCTAGAGGTGATGGGGGGAACTATGGCTACACCTTC
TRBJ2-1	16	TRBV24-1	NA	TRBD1	CATSDRNRGIYNEQFF	TGTGCCACCAGTGATCGGAACAGGGGAATCTACAATGAGCAGTTCTTC
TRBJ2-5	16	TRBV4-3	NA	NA	CASSQVPSSERVTQYF	TGCGCCAGCAGCCAAGTACCGTCCAGTGAAAGAGTAACCCAGTACTTC
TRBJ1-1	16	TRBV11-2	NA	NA	CASSSRPEGMNTEAFF	TGTGCCAGCAGCTCCCGGCCTGAGGGGATGAACACTGAAGCTTTCTTT
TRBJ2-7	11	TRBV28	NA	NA	CASSNIYEQYF	TGTGCCAGCAGCAACATCTACGAGCAGTACTTC
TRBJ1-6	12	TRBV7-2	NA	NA	CASRHGTGALHF	TGTGCCAGCAGACATGGGACTGGGGCCCTCCACTTT
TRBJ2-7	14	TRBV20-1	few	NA	CSARDLARVDEQYF	TGCAGTGCTAGAGATCTCGCTAGAGTAGACGAGCAGTACTTC
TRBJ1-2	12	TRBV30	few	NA	CAWTSGGIMLTF	TGTGCCTGGACCTCCGGCGGGATTATGCTGACCTTC
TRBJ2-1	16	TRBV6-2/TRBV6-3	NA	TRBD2	CASSYGLAGAYNEQFF	TGTGCCAGCAGCTACGGACTAGCGGGGGCCTACAATGAGCAGTTCTTC
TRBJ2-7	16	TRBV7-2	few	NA	CASSSIIGGVLVEQYF	TGTGCCAGCAGCTCAATCATCGGAGGGGTCCTGGTAGAGCAGTACTTC
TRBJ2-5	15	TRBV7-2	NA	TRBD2	CASRGASGPTRTQYF	TGTGCCAGCAGAGGGGCTAGCGGGCCCACTAGGACCCAGTACTTC
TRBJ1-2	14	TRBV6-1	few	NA	CASRDAGTSYGYTF	TGTGCCAGCAGAGACGCCGGGACGTCCTATGGCTACACCTTC
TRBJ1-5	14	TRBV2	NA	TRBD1	CASSADRARQPQHF	TGTGCCAGCAGTGCGGACAGGGCGAGGCAGCCCCAGCATTTT
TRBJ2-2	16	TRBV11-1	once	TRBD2	CASSSSGRAVTGELFF	TGTGCCAGCAGCTCTAGCGGGAGGGCCGTCACCGGGGAGCTGTTTTTT
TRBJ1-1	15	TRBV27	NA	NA	CASSLGWDLAPEAFF	TGTGCCAGCAGTTTAGGATGGGACCTGGCACCTGAAGCTTTCTTT
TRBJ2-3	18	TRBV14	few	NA	CASSPLSPDRPPLDTQYF	TGTGCCAGCAGCCCTTTATCCCCCGACCGTCCTCCATTAGATACGCAGTATTTT
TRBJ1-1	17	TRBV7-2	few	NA	CASSLPPGSVMNTEAFF	TGTGCCAGCAGCTTACCGCCAGGGTCTGTTATGAACACTGAAGCTTTCTTT
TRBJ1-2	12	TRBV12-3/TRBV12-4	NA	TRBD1	CASSIDRAGYTF	TGTGCCAGCAGCATCGACAGGGCAGGCTACACCTTC
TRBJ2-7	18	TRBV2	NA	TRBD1	CASSAPSRDRGNSYEQYF	TGTGCCAGCAGTGCCCCTTCCCGGGACAGGGGTAACTCCTACGAGCAGTACTTC
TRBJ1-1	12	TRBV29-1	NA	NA	CSAWDGNTEAFF	TGCAGCGCCTGGGACGGGAACACTGAAGCTTTCTTT
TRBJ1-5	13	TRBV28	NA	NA	CASTTKRNQPQHF	TGTGCCAGCACCACAAAGAGAAATCAGCCCCAGCATTTT
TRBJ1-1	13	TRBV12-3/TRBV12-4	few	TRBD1	CASSTRSLGQSAF	TGTGCCAGCAGTACACGCAGCCTGGGACAGTCCGCCTTT
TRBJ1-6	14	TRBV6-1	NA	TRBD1	CASSRGQLNSPLHF	TGTGCCAGCAGTCGGGGACAGCTAAATTCACCCCTCCACTTT
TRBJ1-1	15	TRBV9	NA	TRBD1	CASSAGDRGDTEAFF	TGTGCCAGCAGCGCGGGGGACAGGGGCGACACTGAAGCTTTCTTT
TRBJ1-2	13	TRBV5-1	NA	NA	CASSLDIFDGYTF	TGCGCCAGCAGCTTGGATATTTTCGATGGCTACACCTTC
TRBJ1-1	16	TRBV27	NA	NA	CASSLSGVSMGTEAFF	TGTGCCAGCAGTTTATCCGGGGTTTCGATGGGAACTGAAGCTTTCTTT
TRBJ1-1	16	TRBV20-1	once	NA	CSARDHIRAWGPEAFF	TGCAGTGCTAGAGATCATATAAGGGCCTGGGGACCTGAAGCTTTCTTT
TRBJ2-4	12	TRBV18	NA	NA	CASSPGRGNQYF	TGTGCCAGCTCACCCGGGCGGGGAAATCAGTACTTC
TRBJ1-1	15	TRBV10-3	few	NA	CAISDPTQTMGGAFF	TGTGCCATCAGTGACCCGACACAAACAATGGGAGGTGCTTTCTTT
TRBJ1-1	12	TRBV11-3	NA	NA	CASSLDTAGAFF	TGTGCCAGCAGCTTAGATACCGCAGGGGCTTTCTTT
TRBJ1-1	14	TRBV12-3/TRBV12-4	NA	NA	CASSLSGQYTEAFF	TGTGCCAGCAGTTTATCGGGGCAGTACACTGAAGCTTTCTTT
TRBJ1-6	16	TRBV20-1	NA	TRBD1	CSARGWTGTINSPLHF	TGCAGTGCTAGAGGGTGGACAGGCACAATCAATTCACCCCTCCACTTT
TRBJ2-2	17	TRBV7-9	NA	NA	CASSSQPQGPNTGELFF	TGTGCCAGCAGCTCTCAACCACAGGGCCCCAACACCGGGGAGCTGTTTTTT
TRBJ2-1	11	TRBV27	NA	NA	CASSFGHEQFF	TGTGCCAGCAGTTTTGGTCATGAGCAGTTCTTC
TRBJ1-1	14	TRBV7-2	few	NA	CASSLQGGGTEAFF	TGTGCCAGCAGCTTACAGGGAGGGGGGACTGAAGCTTTCTTT